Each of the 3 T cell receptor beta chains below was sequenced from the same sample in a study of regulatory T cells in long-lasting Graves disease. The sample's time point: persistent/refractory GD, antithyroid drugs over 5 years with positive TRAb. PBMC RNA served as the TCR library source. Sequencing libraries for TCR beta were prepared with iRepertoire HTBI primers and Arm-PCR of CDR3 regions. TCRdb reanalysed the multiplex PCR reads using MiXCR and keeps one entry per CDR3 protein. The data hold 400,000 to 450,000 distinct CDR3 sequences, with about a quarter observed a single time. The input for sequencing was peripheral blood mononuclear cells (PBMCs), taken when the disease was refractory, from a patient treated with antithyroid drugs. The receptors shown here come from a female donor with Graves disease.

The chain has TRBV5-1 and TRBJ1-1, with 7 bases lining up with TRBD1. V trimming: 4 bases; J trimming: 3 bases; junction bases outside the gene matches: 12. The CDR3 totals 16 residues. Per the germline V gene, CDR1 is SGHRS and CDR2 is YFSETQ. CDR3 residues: CASSPRQGSTYTEAFF. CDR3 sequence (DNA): TGCGCCAGCAGCCCACGACAGGGAAGTACGTACACTGAAGCTTTCTTT. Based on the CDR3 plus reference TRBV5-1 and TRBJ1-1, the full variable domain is KAGVTQTPRYLIKTRGQQVTLSCSPISGHRSVSWYQQTPGQGLQFLFEYFSETQRNKGNFPGRFSGRQFSNSRSEMNVSTLELGDSALYLCASSPRQGSTYTEAFFGQGTRLTVV.

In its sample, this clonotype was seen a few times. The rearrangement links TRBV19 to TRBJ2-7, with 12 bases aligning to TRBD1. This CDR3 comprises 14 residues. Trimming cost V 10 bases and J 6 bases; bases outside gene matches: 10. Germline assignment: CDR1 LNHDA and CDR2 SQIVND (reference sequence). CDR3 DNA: TGTGCCACCACCGGTGGGACAGGGGGCTTCGAGCAGTACTTC. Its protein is CATTGGTGGFEQYF.

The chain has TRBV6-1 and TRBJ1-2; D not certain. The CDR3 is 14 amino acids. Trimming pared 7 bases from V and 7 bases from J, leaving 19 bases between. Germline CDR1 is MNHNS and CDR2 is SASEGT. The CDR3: CASKRGHLGGGYTF. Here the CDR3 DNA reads TGTGCCAGCAAACGAGGGCACCTCGGTGGTGGCTACACCTTC.